The T cell receptor (beta chain) described here comes from a study of control samples from healthy donors and cancer patients. The count of this clone is one. V lost 4 bases and J lost 5; bases outside the gene matches: 6. CDR1 SGHTA and CDR2 FQGNSA come from the germline V gene. CDR3 size: 17 residues. Sequenced by immunoSEQ multiplex PCR; TCRdb stores in-frame clones only, minus some. The repertoire holds over 60,000 clones, about 82% seen once, with 4.5% to 7% in the top ten. Sequencing was done on a sample of blood. The rearrangement uses TRBV7-2 and TRBJ2-3, with TRBD2 matching 16 bases. The sequence was obtained from a man between 35 and 55 years old in good health. CDR3 in amino acids: CASSSGTSGRAVDTQYF. The CDR3 nucleotides are TGTGCCAGCAGCTCAGGGACTAGCGGGAGGGCGGTAGATACGCAGTATTTT.